This T cell receptor beta chain was documented in a study of CD8+ T cells in alopecia areata. The trim removed 8 bases at V and 2 bases at J, leaving 4 bases unmatched. The CDR3 extends over 13 amino acids. The germline CDR1 and CDR2 sequences are SQVTM and ANQGSEA. In each case, RNA was isolated and then reverse transcribed into cDNA as the sequencing template. Assay used: immunoSEQ multiplex PCR; TCRdb lists only in-frame clones, some missing. The sample shows 120,000 or so clones, around 50% of them seen only once. The receptor was derived from a human donor with alopecia areata. The gene calls are TRBV29-1 and TRBJ2-1; 9 bases agree with TRBD2. Material for sequencing was NKG2D-low CD8+ T cells sorted from blood. Here the CDR3 DNA reads TGCAGCTCGGAGCGGGGGGCCTACAATGAGCAGTTCTTC. It is translated as CSSERGAYNEQFF.